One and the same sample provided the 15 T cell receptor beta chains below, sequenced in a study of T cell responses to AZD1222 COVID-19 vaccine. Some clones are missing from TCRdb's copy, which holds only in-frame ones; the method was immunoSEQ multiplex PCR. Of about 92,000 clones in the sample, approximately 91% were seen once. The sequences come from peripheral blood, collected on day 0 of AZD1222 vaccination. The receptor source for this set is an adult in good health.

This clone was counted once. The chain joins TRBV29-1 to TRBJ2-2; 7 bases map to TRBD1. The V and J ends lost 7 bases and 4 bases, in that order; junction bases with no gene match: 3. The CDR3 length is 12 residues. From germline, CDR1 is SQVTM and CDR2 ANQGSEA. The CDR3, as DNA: TGCAGCGGGGGACAGTCCACCGGGGAGCTGTTTTTT. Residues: CSGGQSTGELFF.

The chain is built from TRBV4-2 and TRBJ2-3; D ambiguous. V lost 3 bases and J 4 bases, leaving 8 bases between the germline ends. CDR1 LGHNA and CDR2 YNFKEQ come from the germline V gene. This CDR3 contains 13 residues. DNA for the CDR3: TGTGCCAGCAGCCAGTCTCCGCCAGATACGCAGTATTTT. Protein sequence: CASSQSPPDTQYF.

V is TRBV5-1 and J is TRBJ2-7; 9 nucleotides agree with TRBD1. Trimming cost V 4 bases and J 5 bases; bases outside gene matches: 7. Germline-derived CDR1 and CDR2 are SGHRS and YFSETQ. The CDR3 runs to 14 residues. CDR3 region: CASSRRQGGDEQYF. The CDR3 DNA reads TGCGCCAGCAGCCGTCGACAGGGGGGTGACGAGCAGTACTTC.

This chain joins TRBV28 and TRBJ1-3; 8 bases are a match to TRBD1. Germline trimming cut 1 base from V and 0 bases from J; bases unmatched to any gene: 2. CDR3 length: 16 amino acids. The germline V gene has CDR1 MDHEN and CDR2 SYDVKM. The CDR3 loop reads CASSLSQGASGNTIYF. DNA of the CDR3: TGTGCCAGCAGTTTATCCCAGGGGGCCTCTGGAAACACCATATATTTT.

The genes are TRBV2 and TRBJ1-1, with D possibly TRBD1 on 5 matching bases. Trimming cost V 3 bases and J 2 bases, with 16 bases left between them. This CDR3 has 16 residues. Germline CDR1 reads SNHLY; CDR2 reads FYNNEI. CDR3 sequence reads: CASSEAGKPLNTEAFF. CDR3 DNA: TGTGCCAGCAGTGAGGCAGGGAAACCCCTTAACACTGAAGCTTTCTTT.

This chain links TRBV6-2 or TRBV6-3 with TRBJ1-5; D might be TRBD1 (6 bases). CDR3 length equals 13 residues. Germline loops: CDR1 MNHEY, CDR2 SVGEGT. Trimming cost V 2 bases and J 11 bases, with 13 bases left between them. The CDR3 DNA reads TGTGCCAGCAGTTACAAAGGGGGATTAGCCCAGCATTTT. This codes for CASSYKGGLAQHF.

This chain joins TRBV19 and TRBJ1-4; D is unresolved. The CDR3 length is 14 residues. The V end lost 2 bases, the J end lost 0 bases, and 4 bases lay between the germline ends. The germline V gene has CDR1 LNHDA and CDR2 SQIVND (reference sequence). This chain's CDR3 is CASSIQATNEKLFF. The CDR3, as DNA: TGTGCCAGTAGTATACAAGCAACTAATGAAAAACTGTTTTTT.

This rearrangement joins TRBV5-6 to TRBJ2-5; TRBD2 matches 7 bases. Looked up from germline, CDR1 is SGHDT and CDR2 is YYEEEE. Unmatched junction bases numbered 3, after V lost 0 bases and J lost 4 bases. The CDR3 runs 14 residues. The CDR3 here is CASSLGTSLETQYF. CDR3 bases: TGTGCCAGCAGCTTGGGGACTAGTCTAGAGACCCAGTACTTC.

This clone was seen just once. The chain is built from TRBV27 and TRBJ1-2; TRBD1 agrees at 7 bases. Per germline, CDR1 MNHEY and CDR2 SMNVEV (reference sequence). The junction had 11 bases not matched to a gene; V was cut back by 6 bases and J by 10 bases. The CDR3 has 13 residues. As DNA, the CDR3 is TGTGCCAGCAGCCATCGACAGGGATCTGCCTACACCTTC. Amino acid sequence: CASSHRQGSAYTF.

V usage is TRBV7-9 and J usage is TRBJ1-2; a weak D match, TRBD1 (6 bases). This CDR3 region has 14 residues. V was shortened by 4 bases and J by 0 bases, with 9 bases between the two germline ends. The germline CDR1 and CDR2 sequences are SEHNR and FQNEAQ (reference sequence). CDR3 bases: TGTGCCAGCAGCTGGACAGTCGCTAACTATGGCTACACCTTC. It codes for CASSWTVANYGYTF.

CDR3 DNA sequence: TGTGCCAGCAGACAATCAGTTTCTACAGGGGGCGAGACCCAGTACTTC. Encoded protein: CASRQSVSTGGETQYF. The chain uses TRBV7-2 and TRBJ2-5; 9 nucleotides align to TRBD1. The CDR3 is made up of 16 amino acids. In germline, CDR1 is SGHTA, CDR2 FQGNSA. J was trimmed by 5 bases and V by 6 bases; bases with no gene match: 13.

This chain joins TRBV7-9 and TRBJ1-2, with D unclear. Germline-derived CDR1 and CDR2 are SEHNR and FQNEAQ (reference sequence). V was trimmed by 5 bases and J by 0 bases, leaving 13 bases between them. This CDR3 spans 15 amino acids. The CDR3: CASSARQLANYGYTF. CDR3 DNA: TGTGCCAGCAGCGCCAGACAATTAGCTAACTATGGCTACACCTTC.

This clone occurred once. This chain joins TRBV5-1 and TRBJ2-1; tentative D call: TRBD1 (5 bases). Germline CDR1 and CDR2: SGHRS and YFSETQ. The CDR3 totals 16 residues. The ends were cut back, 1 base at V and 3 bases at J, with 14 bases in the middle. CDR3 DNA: TGCGCCAGCAGCTTGTCCACAGGAAGGTTCTACAATGAGCAGTTCTTC. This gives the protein CASSLSTGRFYNEQFF.

CDR3 nucleotide sequence: TGTGCCAGCAGCTTAGAGGATGAAAAACTGTTTTTT. Protein sequence: CASSLEDEKLFF. The chain employs TRBV7-9 and TRBJ1-4; D ambiguous. The V gene lost 1 base and the J gene lost 6 bases, with 3 bases spanning the gap. Germline V lookup: CDR1 SEHNR, CDR2 FQNEAQ (reference sequence). The CDR3 totals 12 residues.

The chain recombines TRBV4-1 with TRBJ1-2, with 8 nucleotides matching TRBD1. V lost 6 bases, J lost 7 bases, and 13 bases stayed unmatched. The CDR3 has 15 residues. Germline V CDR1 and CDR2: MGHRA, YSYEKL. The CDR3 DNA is TGCGCCAGCAGTCCAGGGGGCGGAAGTACCTTTGGCTACACCTTC. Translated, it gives CASSPGGGSTFGYTF.